This T cell receptor (beta chain) was found in a study of cytomegalovirus exposure and HLA in healthy donors. General observations from the study: 87-base-pair reads could not separate some V segments, including TRBV6-2 and TRBV6-3. The authors enumerated over 150 TCR beta chains as linked to cytomegalovirus.

The CDR3 totals 11 residues. J was trimmed by 4 bases and V by 10 bases; bases with no gene match: 3. Primers for the PCR totalled 60 Vbeta and 13 Jbeta. Original handling: A later analysis tallied approximately 87 million unique TCR beta chains, approximately 10 million of them shared. Sequencing used immunoSEQ multiplex PCR; TCRdb keeps in-frame clones, though not all of them. The D gene and trimming were derived from the DNA, and the V and J assignments and clone size from that table. Of 150,000 to 200,000 clones detected, around two thirds appear once; the ten largest clones hold around 2.9%. With respect to this clone: Its antigen is not known.

This chain links TRBV23-1 with TRBJ2-5; 7 bases match TRBD1. TRBV23-1 counts as an open reading frame of uncertain function. This clonotype was obtained from a man aged 40-55 years in good health and CMV-seronegative. The sample taken for sequencing was PBMCs. CDR3 sequence (DNA): TGCGCCAAGTACAGGGGAGAGACCCAGTACTTC. It translates to CAKYRGETQYF.